These 10 T cell receptor beta chains were sequenced from one sample in a study of blood T cell repertoires in COVID-19. Method: immunoSEQ multiplex PCR; TCRdb's copy keeps in-frame clones and lacks some. This table has hundreds of thousands of clones, approximately 90% appearing once. Sequencing was done on a sample of peripheral blood. These receptors were collected from a woman in her 40s who had recovered from COVID-19.

This clone showed up just once. The J gene is TRBJ1-2, the V gene TRBV10-3, with 7 bases that match TRBD1. V was clipped by 4 bases and J by 4 bases; unmatched bases: 6. CDR3 size: 14 residues. Germline CDR1 and CDR2: ENHRY and SYGVKD. CDR3 nucleotide sequence: TGTGCCATCAGTGGTGCAGGGGGTACCTATGGCTACACCTTC. Encoded protein: CAISGAGGTYGYTF.

The chain recombines TRBV7-3 with TRBJ2-2, with D unclear. The CDR3 contains 13 residues. The germline V gene encodes CDR1 SGHTA and CDR2 FQGTGA. V was cut by 6 bases and J by 1 base, with 6 bases left in between. The CDR3 is CASRLGNTGELFF. The CDR3 DNA sequence: TGTGCCAGCAGGCTAGGGAACACCGGGGAGCTGTTTTTT.

The chain carries TRBV19 and TRBJ2-2; 7 bases fit TRBD2. Germline V CDR1 and CDR2: LNHDA, SQIVND (reference sequence). This CDR3 is 15 amino acids long. V gave up 5 bases and J gave up 0 bases; unmatched junction bases: 3. The CDR3 DNA sequence: TGTGCCAGTAGTGTTACTAGCGCGAACACCGGGGAGCTGTTTTTT. Translation: CASSVTSANTGELFF.

V is TRBV5-4 and J is TRBJ2-7; 9 bases map to TRBD1. The length of the CDR3 is 14 residues. With V trimmed by 4 bases and J by 6 bases, 8 bases remained unmatched. CDR1 SGHNT and CDR2 YYREEE come from the germline V gene (reference sequence). The CDR3 DNA is TGTGCCAGCAGCGTTGGACAGGGGTTTGGCGAGCAGTACTTC. It encodes CASSVGQGFGEQYF. Filled out from reference TRBV5-4 and TRBJ2-7, the complete variable domain reads ETGVTQSPTHLIKTRGQQVTLRCSSQSGHNTVSWYQQALGQGPQFIFQYYREEENGRGNFPPRFSGLQFPNYSSELNVNALELDDSALYLCASSVGQGFGEQYFGPGTRLTVT.

In this sample, this clone turned up a few times. The gene calls are TRBV5-1 and TRBJ1-5; a possible D gene is TRBD1 (6 bases). Germline V gives CDR1 SGHRS, CDR2 YFSETQ. V gave up 3 bases and J gave up 5 bases, with 15 bases separating them. CDR3 length equals 15 residues. CDR3 sequence: CASSWSPGAHQPQHF. The CDR3 region has the DNA TGCGCCAGCAGCTGGTCCCCAGGGGCACATCAGCCCCAGCATTTT.

The chain links TRBV27 to TRBJ2-7, with D perhaps matching TRBD2 (6 bases). Germline assignment: CDR1 MNHEY and CDR2 SMNVEV (reference sequence). The ends were cut back, 2 bases at V and 4 bases at J, with 12 bases in the middle. This CDR3 comprises 14 residues. As DNA, the CDR3 is TGTGCCAGCAGTTTAAAGGGAGGAGGGTACGAGCAGTACTTC. Translating it yields CASSLKGGGYEQYF.

The chain has TRBV6-2 or TRBV6-3 and TRBJ2-7; possible D gene TRBD1, 5 bases. Germline-derived CDR1 and CDR2 are MNHEY and SVGEGT. V lost 0 bases and J 0 bases, leaving 15 bases between the germline ends. The CDR3 contains 17 residues. CDR3 sequence reads: CASSYSIRQRTSYEQYF. The CDR3 nucleotides are TGTGCCAGCAGTTACTCGATACGACAGCGCACCTCCTACGAGCAGTACTTC.

This chain uses TRBV9 with TRBJ2-1, with 9 bases matching TRBD2. The germline V gene encodes CDR1 SGDLS and CDR2 YYNGEE. This CDR3 is built from 16 residues. V dropped 3 bases and J dropped 0; count of bases not matched to a gene: 4. CDR3 DNA sequence: TGTGCCAGCAGCGCCGAACTAGCGGGCTCCTACAATGAGCAGTTCTTC. Encoded protein: CASSAELAGSYNEQFF.

This clone was detected only once. V and J are TRBV7-2 and TRBJ1-3; D may be TRBD1 (6 bases). The CDR3 has 14 amino acids. Germline loops: CDR1 SGHTA, CDR2 FQGNSA. The germline V and J ends were trimmed by 5 bases and 3 bases, with 11 bases remaining between them. Written as DNA, the CDR3 is TGTGCCAGCAGCGTACAGGGAAGTGGAAACACCATATATTTT. Amino acids: CASSVQGSGNTIYF.

A single count supports this clone. The chain joins TRBV11-3 to TRBJ2-4; D is ambiguous. There are 14 residues in the CDR3. Trimming cost V 3 bases and J 0 bases, with 6 bases left between them. In germline, CDR1 is SGHNT, CDR2 YENEEA. The CDR3 loop is CASSFLLAKNIQYF. The CDR3 DNA reads TGTGCCAGCAGCTTCCTCCTAGCCAAAAACATTCAGTACTTC.